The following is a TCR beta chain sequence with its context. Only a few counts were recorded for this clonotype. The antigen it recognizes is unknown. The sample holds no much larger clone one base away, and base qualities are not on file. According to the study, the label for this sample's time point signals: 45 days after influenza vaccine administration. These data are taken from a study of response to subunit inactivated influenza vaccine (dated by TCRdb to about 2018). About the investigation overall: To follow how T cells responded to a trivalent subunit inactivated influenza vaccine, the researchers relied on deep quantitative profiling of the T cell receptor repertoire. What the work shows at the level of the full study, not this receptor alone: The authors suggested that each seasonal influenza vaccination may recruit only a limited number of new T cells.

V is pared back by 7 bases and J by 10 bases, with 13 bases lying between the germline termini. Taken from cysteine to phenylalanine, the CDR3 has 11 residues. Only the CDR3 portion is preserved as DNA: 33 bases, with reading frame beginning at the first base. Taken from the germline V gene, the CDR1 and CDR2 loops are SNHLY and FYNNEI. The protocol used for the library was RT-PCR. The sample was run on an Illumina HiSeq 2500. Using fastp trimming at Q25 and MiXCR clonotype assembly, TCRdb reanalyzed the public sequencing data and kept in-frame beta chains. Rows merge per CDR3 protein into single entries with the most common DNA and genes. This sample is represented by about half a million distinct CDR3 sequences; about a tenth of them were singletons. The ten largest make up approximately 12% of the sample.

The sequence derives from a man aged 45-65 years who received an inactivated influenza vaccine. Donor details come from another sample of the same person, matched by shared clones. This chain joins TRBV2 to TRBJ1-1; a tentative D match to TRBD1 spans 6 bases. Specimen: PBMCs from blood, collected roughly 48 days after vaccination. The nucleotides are TGTGCCAGCAAGGACAGCCTTACAGCTTTCTTT. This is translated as CASKDSLTAFF.